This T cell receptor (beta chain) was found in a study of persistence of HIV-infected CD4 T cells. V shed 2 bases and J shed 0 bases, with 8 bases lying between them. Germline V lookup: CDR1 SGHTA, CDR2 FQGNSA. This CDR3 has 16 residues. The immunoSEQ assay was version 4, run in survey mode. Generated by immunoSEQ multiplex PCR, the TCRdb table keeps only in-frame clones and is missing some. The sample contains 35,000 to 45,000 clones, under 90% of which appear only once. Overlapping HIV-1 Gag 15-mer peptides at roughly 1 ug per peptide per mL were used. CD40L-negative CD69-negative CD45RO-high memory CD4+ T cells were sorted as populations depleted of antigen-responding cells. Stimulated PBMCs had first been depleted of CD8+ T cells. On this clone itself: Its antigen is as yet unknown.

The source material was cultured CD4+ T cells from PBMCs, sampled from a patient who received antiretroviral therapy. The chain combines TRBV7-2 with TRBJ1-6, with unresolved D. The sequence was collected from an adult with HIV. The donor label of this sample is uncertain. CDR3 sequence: CASSLIDDSYNSPLHF. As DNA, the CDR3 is TGTGCCAGCAGCTTAATCGATGACTCCTATAATTCACCCCTCCACTTT.